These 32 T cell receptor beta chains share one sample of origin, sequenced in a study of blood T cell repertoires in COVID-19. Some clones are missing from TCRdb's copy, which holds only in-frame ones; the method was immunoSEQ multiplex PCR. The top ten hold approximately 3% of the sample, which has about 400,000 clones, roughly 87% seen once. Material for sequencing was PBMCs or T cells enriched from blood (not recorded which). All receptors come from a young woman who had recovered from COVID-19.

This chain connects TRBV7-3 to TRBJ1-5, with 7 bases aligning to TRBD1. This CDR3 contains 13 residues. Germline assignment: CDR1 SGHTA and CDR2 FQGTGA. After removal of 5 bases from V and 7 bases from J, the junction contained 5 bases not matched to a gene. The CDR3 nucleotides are TGTGCCAGCAGCCGGGACAGTAGGCAGCCCCAGCATTTT. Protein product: CASSRDSRQPQHF.

CDR3 protein: CASRETGTVLQPQHF. In nucleotides, the CDR3 is TGTGCCAGTAGGGAAACCGGGACAGTCCTGCAGCCCCAGCATTTT. This chain joins TRBV19 and TRBJ1-5; 7 bases map to TRBD1. There are 15 residues in the CDR3. After removal of 6 bases from V and 7 bases from J, the junction contained 12 bases not matched to a gene. CDR1 is LNHDA and CDR2 is SQIVND in the germline V gene (reference sequence). The variable domain in full, completed from reference TRBV19 and TRBJ1-5, reads DGGITQSPKYLFRKEGQNVTLSCEQNLNHDAMYWYRQDPGQGLRLIYYSQIVNDFQKGDIAEGYSVSREKKESFPLTVTSAQKNPTAFYLCASRETGTVLQPQHFGDGTRLSIL.

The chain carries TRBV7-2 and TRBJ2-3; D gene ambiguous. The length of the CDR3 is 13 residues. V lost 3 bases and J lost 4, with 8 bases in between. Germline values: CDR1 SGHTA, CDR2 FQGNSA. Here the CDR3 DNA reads TGTGCCAGCAGCTTCCAGGTTCCAGATACGCAGTATTTT. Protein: CASSFQVPDTQYF.

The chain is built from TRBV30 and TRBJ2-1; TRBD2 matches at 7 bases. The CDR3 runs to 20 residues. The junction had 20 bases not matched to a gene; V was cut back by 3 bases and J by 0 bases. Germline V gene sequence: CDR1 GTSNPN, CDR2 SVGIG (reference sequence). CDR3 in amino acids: CAWSSSGAGEDRASYNEQFF. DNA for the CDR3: TGTGCCTGGAGCTCCAGTGGCGCGGGGGAGGACCGAGCCTCCTACAATGAGCAGTTCTTC. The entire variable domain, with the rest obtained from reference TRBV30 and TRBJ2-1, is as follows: SQTIHQWPATLVQPVGSPLSLECTVEGTSNPNLYWYRQAAGRGLQLLFYSVGIGQISSEVPQNLSASRPQDRQFILSSKKLLLSDSGFYLCAWSSSGAGEDRASYNEQFFGPGTRLTVL.

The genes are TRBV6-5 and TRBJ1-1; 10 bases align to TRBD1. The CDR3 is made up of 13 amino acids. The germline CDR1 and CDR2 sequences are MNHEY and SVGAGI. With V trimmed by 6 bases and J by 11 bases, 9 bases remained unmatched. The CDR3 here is CASSPDRGRAAFF. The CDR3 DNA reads TGTGCCAGCAGCCCAGACAGGGGGCGCGCGGCTTTCTTT.

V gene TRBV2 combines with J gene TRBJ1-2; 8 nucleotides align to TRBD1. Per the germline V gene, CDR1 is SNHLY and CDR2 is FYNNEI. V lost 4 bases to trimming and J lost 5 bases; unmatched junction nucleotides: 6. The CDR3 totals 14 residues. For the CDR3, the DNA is TGTGCCAGCAGTGCTGGACAGGGTTTTTATGGCTACACCTTC. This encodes CASSAGQGFYGYTF.

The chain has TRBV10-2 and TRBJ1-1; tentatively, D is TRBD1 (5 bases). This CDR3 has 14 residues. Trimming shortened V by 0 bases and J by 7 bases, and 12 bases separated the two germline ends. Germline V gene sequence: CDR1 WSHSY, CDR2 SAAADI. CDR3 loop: CASSESAGPDEAFF. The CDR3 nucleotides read TGCGCCAGCAGTGAGTCCGCAGGGCCTGATGAAGCTTTCTTT.

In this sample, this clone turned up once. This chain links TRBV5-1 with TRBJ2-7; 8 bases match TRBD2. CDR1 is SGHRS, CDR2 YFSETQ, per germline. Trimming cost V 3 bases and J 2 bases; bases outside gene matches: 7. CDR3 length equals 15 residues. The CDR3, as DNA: TGCGCCAGCAGCTCAACGGGAGGGCCCCCCTACGAGCAGTACTTC. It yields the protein CASSSTGGPPYEQYF.

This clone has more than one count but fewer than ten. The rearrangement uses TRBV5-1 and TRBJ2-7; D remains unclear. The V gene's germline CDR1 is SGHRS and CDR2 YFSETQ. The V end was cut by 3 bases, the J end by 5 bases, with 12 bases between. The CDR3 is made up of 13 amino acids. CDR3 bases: TGCGCCAGCAGCTCCCGAGTGTACGACGAGCAGTACTTC. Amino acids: CASSSRVYDEQYF.

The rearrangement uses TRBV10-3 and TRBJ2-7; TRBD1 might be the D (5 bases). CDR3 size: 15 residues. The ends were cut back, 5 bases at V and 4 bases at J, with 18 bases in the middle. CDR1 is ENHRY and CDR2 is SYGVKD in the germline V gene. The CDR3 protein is CAISSPSQGPYEQYF. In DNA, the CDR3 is TGTGCCATCAGTTCCCCGAGTCAGGGCCCATACGAGCAGTACTTC.

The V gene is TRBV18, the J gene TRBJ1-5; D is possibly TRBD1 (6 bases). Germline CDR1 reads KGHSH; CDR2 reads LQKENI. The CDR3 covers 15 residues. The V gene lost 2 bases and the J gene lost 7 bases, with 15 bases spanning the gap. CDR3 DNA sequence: TGTGCCAGCTCACCAGCTCAGGGGCAAGGACAGCCCCAGCATTTT. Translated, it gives CASSPAQGQGQPQHF.

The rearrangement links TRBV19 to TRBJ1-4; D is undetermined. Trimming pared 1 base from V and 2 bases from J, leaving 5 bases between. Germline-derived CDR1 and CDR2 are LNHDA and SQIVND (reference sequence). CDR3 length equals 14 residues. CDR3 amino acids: CASSIGATNEKLFF. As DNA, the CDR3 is TGTGCCAGTAGTATAGGGGCGACTAATGAAAAACTGTTTTTT.

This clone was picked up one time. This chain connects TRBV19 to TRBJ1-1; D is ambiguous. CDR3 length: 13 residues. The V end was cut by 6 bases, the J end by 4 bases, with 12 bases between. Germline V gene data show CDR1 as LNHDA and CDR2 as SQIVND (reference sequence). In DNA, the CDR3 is TGTGCCAGTAGCCTTGGGAGGATCACTGAAGCTTTCTTT. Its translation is CASSLGRITEAFF.

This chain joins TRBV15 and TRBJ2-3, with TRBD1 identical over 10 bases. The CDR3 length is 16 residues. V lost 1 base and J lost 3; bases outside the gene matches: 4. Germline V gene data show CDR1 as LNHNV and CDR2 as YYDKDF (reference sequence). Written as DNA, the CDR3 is TGTGCCACCAGCAGAGGACAGGGGGCGACGACAGATACGCAGTATTTT. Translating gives CATSRGQGATTDTQYF. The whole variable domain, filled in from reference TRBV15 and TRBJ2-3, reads DAMVIQNPRYQVTQFGKPVTLSCSQTLNHNVMYWYQQKSSQAPKLLFHYYDKDFNNEADTPDNFQSRRPNTSFCFLDIRSPGLGDTAMYLCATSRGQGATTDTQYFGPGTRLTVL.

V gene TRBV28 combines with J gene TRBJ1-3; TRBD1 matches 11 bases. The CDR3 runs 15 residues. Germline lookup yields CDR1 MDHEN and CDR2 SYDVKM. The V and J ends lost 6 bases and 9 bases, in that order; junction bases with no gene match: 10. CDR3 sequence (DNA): TGTGCCAGCAGAAGCGGACAGGGGGCGCCCGTCACCATATATTTT. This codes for CASRSGQGAPVTIYF.

The CDR3 sequence is CASSGGTSEGTEAFF. As DNA, the CDR3 is TGCGCCAGCAGTGGCGGGACTTCGGAAGGGACTGAAGCTTTCTTT. The chain has TRBV5-1 and TRBJ1-1, with D possibly matching TRBD1 (5 bases). V shed 5 bases and J shed 5 bases, with 19 bases lying between them. Germline V gene lookup returns CDR1 SGHRS and CDR2 YFSETQ. The CDR3 is 15 amino acids.

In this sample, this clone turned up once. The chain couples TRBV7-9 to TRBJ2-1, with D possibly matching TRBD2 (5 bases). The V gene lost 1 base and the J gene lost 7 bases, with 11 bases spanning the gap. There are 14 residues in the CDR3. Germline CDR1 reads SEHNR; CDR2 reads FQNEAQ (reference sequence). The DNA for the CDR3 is TGTGCCAGCAGCTTAGGTGGGAGCCGGAATGAGCAGTTCTTC. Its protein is CASSLGGSRNEQFF.

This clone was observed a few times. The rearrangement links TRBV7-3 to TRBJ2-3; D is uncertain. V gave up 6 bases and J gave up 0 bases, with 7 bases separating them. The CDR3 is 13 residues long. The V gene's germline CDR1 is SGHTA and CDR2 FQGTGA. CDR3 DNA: TGTGCCAGCAGGGGCACTAGCACAGATACGCAGTATTTT. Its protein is CASRGTSTDTQYF.

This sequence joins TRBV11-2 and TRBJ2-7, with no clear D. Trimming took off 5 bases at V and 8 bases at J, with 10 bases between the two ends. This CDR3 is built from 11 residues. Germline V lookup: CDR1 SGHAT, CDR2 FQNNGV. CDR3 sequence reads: CASSTPGQQYF. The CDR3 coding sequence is TGTGCCAGCAGCACTCCGGGTCAGCAGTACTTC.

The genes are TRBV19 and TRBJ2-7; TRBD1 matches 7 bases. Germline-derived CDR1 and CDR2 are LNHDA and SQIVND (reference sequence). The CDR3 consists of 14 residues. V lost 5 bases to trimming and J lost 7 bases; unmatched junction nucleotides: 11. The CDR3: CASSLATGRTEQYF. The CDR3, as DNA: TGTGCCAGTAGTTTGGCGACAGGGCGAACAGAGCAGTACTTC. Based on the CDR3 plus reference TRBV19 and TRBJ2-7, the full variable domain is DGGITQSPKYLFRKEGQNVTLSCEQNLNHDAMYWYRQDPGQGLRLIYYSQIVNDFQKGDIAEGYSVSREKKESFPLTVTSAQKNPTAFYLCASSLATGRTEQYFGPGTRLTVT.

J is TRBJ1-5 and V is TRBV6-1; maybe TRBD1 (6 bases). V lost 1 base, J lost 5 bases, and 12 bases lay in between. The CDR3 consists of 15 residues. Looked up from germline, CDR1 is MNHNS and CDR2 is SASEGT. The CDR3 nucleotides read TGTGCCAGCAGTGAAGGGGGGCAATTCTATCAGCCCCAGCATTTT. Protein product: CASSEGGQFYQPQHF.

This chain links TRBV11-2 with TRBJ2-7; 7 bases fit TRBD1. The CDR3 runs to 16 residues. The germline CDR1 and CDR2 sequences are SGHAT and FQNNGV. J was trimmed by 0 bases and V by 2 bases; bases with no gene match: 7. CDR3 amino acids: CASSLLGQWSSYEQYF. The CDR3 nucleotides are TGTGCCAGCAGCTTATTGGGACAGTGGAGCTCCTACGAGCAGTACTTC. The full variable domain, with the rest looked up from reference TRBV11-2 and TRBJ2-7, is EAGVAQSPRYKIIEKRQSVAFWCNPISGHATLYWYQQILGQGPKLLIQFQNNGVVDDSQLPKDRFSAERLKGVDSTLKIQPAKLEDSAVYLCASSLLGQWSSYEQYFGPGTRLTVT.

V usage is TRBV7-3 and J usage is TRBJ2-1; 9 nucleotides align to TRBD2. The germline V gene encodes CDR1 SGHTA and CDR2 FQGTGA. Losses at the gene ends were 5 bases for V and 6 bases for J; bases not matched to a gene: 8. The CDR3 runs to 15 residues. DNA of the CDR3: TGTGCCAGCAGCCGCCTAGCGGGGTTTTCCAATGAGCAGTTCTTC. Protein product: CASSRLAGFSNEQFF.

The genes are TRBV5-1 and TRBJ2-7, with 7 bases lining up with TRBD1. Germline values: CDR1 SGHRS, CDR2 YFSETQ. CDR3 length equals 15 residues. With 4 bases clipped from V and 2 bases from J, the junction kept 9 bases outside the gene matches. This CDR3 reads CASSSDGQDPYEQYF. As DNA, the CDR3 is TGCGCCAGCAGCAGCGACGGACAGGACCCCTACGAGCAGTACTTC.

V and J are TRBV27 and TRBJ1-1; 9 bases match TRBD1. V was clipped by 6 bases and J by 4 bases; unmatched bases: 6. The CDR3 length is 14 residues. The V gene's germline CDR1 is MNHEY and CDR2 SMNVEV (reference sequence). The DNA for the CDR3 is TGTGCCAGCAGCTGGACAGGGGTGGTCACTGAAGCTTTCTTT. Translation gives CASSWTGVVTEAFF.

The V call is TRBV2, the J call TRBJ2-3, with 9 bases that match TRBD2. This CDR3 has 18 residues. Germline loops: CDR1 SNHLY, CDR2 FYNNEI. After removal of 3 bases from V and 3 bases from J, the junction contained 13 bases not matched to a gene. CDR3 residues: CASSDGESGGFSTDTQYF. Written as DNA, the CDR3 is TGTGCCAGCAGTGATGGGGAAAGCGGGGGGTTTAGTACAGATACGCAGTATTTT.

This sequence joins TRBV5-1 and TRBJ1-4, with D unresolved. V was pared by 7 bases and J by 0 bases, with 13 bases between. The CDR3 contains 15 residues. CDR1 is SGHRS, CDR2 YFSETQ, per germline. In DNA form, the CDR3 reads TGCGCCAGCGGAAAGGAGGATGCAACTAATGAAAAACTGTTTTTT. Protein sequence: CASGKEDATNEKLFF.

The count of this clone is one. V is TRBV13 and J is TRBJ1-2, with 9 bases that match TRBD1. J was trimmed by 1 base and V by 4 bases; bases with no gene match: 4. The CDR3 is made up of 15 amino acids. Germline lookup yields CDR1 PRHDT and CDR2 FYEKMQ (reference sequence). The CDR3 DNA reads TGTGCCAGCAGCTCGGGACAGGGAAGTAACTATGGCTACACCTTC. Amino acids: CASSSGQGSNYGYTF. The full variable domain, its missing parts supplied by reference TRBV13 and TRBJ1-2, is AAGVIQSPRHLIKEKRETATLKCYPIPRHDTVYWYQQGPGQDPQFLISFYEKMQSDKGSIPDRFSAQQFSDYHSELNMSSLELGDSALYFCASSSGQGSNYGYTFGSGTRLTVV.

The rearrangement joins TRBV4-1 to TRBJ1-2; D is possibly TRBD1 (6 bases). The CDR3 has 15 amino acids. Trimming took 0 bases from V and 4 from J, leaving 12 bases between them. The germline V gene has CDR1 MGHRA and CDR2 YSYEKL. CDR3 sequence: CASSQDGMDSYGYTF. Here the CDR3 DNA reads TGCGCCAGCAGCCAAGATGGGATGGACAGCTATGGCTACACCTTC.

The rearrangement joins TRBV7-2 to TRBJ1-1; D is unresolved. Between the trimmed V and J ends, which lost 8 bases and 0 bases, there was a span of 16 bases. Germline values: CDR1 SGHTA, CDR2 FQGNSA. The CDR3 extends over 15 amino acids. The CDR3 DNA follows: TGTGCCAGCGACCTTGGGGAGTTTTTGAACACTGAAGCTTTCTTT. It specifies CASDLGEFLNTEAFF.

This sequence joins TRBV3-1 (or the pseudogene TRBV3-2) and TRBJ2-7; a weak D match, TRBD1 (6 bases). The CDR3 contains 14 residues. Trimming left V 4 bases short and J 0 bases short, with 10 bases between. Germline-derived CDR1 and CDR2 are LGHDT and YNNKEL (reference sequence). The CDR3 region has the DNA TGTGCCAGCAGCCGACAGGACCACTCCTACGAGCAGTACTTC. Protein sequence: CASSRQDHSYEQYF.

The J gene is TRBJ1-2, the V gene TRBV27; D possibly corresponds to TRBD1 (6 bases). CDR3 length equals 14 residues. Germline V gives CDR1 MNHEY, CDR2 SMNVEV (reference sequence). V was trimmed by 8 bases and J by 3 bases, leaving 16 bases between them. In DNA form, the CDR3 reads TGTGCCAGCCGAAGGGACAAAACGGACTATGGCTACACCTTC. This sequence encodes CASRRDKTDYGYTF.